The 5 T cell receptor beta chains presented below share a single source sample, sequenced in a study of blood T cell repertoires in COVID-19. Assay used: immunoSEQ multiplex PCR; TCRdb lists only in-frame clones, some missing. This table has approximately 330,000 clones, roughly 87% appearing once. Sequenced material: peripheral blood. All receptors derive from a man younger than 40 with COVID-19, enrolled during active disease.

V and J are TRBV7-2 and TRBJ2-2; no clear D. The CDR3 extends over 15 amino acids. The V end lost 1 base, the J end lost 4 bases, and 10 bases lay between the germline ends. Germline-derived CDR1 and CDR2 are SGHTA and FQGNSA. The CDR3 region is CASSLGWPATGELFF. In DNA, the CDR3 is TGTGCCAGCAGCTTAGGTTGGCCCGCCACCGGGGAGCTGTTTTTT.

The CDR3 region has the DNA TGTGCCTGGAGTGTACCCCCAGCGGGAACGTATTTT. Protein: CAWSVPPAGTYF. The chain recombines TRBV30 with TRBJ2-3, with 7 bases matching TRBD2. The germline CDR1 and CDR2 sequences are GTSNPN and SVGIG (reference sequence). This CDR3 is 12 amino acids long. V gave up 0 bases and J gave up 14 bases; unmatched junction bases: 8.

V and J are TRBV6-5 and TRBJ1-5, with D perhaps TRBD1 (6 bases). Germline V gives CDR1 MNHEY, CDR2 SVGAGI. The V end lost 6 bases, the J end lost 8 bases, and 17 bases lay between the germline ends. The CDR3 totals 14 residues. CDR3 in amino acids: CASSARTVWEPQHF. DNA for the CDR3: TGTGCCAGCAGCGCTAGGACAGTTTGGGAGCCCCAGCATTTT.

V and J are TRBV18 and TRBJ1-2; D call uncertain. V was cut by 3 bases and J by 3 bases, with 20 bases left in between. Germline V CDR1 and CDR2: KGHSH, LQKENI. The CDR3 extends over 17 amino acids. The CDR3 coding sequence is TGTGCCAGCTCACCTTTGGCTCCTCTCGTGATCGACTATGGCTACACCTTC. Protein sequence: CASSPLAPLVIDYGYTF.

CDR3 sequence reads: CASSTRPTDEQYF. CDR3 nucleotide sequence: TGTGCCAGCAGCACTAGACCTACGGACGAGCAGTACTTC. J is TRBJ2-7 and V is TRBV7-3; maybe TRBD2 (5 bases). Trimming removed 5 bases at V and 5 bases at J, with 13 bases between. The CDR3 length is 13 residues. Per the germline V gene, CDR1 is SGHTA and CDR2 is FQGTGA.